This T cell receptor beta chain was recovered during a study of T cells after posttransplantation cyclophosphamide. Study findings and constraints: Later blood repertoires were often dominated by clones from the donor CD8+ memory compartment. TRB overlap between skin or GI tissue T cells and blood was limited. Recipient CMV seropositivity and CMV reactivation strongly tracked TRB clonality.

Sequencing used immunoSEQ multiplex PCR; TCRdb keeps in-frame clones, though not all of them. The sample lists 25,000 to 40,000 clones, about 91% occurring once. Germline CDR1 and CDR2: MNHEY and SVGAGI. The CDR3 length is 14 residues. The V end was cut by 7 bases, the J end by 5 bases, with 15 bases between. Turning to this clone: Its antigen is as yet unknown.

Cells defined as naive were viable CD3+CD4+ or CD3+CD8+ and CCR7+CD45RA+CD45RO-CD95-CD27+CD28+. Sequencing was done on a sample of naive CD4+ T cells sorted from blood. The rearrangement links TRBV6-5 to TRBJ2-1; D is perhaps TRBD2 (6 bases). The receptor's source is a man aged 25 to 40 in good health and a related stem cell transplant donor. The DNA for the CDR3 is TGTGCCAGCACCCGAGGAGGGGCGAACAATGAGCAGTTCTTC. It is translated as CASTRGGANNEQFF.